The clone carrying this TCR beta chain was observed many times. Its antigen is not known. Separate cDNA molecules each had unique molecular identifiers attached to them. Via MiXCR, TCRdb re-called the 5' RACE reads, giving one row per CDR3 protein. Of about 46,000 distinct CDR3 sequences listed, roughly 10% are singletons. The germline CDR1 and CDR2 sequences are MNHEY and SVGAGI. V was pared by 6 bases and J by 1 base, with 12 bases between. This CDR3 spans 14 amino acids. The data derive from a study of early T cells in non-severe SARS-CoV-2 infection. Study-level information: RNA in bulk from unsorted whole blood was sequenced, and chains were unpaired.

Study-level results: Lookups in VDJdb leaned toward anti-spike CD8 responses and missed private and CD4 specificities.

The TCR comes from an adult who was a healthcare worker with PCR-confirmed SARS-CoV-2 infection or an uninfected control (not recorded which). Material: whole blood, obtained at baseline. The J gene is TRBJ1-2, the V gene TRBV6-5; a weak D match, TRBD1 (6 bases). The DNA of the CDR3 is TGTGCCAGCAGCCCTCGACAGGATAACTATGGCTACACCTTC. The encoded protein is CASSPRQDNYGYTF.